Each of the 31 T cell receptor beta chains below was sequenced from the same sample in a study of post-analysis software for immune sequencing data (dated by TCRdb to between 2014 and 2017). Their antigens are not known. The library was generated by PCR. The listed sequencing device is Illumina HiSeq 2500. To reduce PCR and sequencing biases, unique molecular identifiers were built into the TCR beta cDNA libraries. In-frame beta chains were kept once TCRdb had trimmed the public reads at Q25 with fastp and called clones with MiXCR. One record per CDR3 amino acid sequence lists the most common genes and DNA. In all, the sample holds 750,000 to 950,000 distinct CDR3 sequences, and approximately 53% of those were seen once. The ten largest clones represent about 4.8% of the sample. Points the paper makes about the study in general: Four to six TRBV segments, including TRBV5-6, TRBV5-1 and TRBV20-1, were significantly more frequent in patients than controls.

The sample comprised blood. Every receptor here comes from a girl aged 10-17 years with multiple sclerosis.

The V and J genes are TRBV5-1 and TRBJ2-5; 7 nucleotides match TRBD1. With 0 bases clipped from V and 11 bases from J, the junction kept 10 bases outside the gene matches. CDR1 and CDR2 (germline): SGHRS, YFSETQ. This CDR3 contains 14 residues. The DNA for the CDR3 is TGCGCCAGCAGCTTGGAGGGACAGACCTACGCGCAGTACTTC. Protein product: CASSLEGQTYAQYF.

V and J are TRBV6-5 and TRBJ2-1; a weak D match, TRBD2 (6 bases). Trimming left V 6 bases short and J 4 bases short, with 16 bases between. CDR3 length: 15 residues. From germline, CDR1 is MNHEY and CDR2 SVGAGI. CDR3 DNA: TGTGCCAGCAGCAGACGAGCGGGCTCTTACAATGAGCAGTTCTTC. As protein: CASSRRAGSYNEQFF.

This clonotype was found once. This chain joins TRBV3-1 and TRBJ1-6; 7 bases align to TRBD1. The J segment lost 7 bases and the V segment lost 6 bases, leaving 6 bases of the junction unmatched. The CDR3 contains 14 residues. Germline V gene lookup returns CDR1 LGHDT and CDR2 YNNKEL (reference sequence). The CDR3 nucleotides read TGTGCCAGCAGTTTCCGGGACAGCAATTCACCCCTCCACTTT. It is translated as CASSFRDSNSPLHF.

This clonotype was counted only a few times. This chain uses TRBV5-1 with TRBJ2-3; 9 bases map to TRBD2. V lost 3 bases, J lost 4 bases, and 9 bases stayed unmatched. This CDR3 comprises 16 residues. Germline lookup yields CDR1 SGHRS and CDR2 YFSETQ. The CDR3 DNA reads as TGCGCCAGCAGCTGGGGAGCGACTAGCGGCCCAGATACGCAGTATTTT. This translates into CASSWGATSGPDTQYF.

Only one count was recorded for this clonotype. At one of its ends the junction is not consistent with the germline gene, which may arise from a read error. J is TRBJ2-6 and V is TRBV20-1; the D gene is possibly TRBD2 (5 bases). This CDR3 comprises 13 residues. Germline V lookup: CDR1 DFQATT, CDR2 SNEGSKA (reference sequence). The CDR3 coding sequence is TGCAGTGCTAGAGCGAGGGTGACTCCCACGAGGTTCTTC. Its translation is CSARARVTPTRFF.

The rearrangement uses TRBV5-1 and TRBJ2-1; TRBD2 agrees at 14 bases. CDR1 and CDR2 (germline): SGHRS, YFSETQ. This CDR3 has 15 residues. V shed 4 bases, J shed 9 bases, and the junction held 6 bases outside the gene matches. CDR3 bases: TGCGCCAGCAGCATAACGGGACTAGCGGGAGTTGAGCAGTTCTTC. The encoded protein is CASSITGLAGVEQFF.

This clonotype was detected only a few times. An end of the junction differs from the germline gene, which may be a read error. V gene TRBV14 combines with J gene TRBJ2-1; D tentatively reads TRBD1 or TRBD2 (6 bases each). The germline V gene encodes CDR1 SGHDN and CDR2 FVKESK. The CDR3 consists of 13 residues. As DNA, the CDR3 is TGCGCCAGCAGCCAAGGGGGGCCTTTTCGGCAGTTCTTC. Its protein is CASSQGGPFRQFF.

The CDR3 coding sequence is TGTGCCATCAGTGAGTCCATCTACGAGCAGTACTTC. Encoded protein: CAISESIYEQYF. The chain is built from TRBV10-3 and TRBJ2-7; no clear D gene. This CDR3 is built from 12 residues. V was clipped by 0 bases and J by 3 bases, with 3 bases between them. The germline CDR1 and CDR2 sequences are ENHRY and SYGVKD.

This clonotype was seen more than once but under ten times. The CDR3 DNA reads as TGTGCCAGCAGCTTAGAGACAGGGACCTATGGCTACACCTTC. Protein: CASSLETGTYGYTF. The V and J genes are TRBV7-2 and TRBJ1-2; 7 positions agree with TRBD1. Per the germline V gene, CDR1 is SGHTA and CDR2 is FQGNSA. The CDR3 runs to 14 residues. With 1 base clipped from V and 4 bases from J, the junction kept 3 bases outside the gene matches.

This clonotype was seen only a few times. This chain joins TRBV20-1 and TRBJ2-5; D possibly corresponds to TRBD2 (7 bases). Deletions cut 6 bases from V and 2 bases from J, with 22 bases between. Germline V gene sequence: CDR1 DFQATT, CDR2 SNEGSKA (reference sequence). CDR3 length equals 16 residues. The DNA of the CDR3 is TGCAGTGCCGCACGAGCTAGCGGAGGGGGGCAAGAGACCCAGTACTTC. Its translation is CSAARASGGGQETQYF.

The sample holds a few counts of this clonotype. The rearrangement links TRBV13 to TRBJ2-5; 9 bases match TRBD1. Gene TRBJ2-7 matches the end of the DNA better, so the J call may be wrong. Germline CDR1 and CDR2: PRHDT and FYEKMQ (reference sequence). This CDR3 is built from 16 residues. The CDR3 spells CASSAPGQGKESEQYF. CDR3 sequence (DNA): TGTGCCAGCAGCGCACCGGGACAGGGAAAAGAATCCGAGCAGTACTTC.

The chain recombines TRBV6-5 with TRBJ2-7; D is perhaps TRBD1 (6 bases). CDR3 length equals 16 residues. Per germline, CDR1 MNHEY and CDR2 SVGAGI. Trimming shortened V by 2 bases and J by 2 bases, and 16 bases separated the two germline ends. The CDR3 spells CASSYPSGDRTYEQYF. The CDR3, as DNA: TGTGCCAGCAGTTACCCGTCGGGTGACAGGACCTACGAGCAGTACTTC.

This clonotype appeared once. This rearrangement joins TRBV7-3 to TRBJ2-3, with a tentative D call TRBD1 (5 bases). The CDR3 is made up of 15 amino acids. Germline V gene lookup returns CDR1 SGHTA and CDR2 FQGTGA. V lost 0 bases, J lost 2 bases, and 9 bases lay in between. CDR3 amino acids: CASSLTQGFTDTQYF. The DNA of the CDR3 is TGTGCCAGCAGCTTAACTCAGGGATTCACAGATACGCAGTATTTT.

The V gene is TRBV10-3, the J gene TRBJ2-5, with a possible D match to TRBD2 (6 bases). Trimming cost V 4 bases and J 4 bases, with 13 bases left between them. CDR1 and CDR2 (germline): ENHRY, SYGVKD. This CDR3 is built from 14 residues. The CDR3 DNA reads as TGTGCCATCAGTGCGGGGGAAAGGGGAGAGACCCAGTACTTC. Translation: CAISAGERGETQYF.

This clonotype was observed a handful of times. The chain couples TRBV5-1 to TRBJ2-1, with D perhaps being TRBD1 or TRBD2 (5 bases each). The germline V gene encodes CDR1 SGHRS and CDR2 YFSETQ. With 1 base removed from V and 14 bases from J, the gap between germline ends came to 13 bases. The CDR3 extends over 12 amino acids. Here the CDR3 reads CASSLFGDGKFF. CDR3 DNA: TGCGCCAGCAGCTTGTTCGGGGACGGGAAGTTCTTC.

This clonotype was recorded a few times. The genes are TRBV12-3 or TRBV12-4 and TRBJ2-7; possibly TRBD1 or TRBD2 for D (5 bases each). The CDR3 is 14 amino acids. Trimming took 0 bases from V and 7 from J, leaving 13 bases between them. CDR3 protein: CASSLAGVAGEQYF. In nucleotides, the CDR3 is TGTGCCAGCAGTTTAGCGGGGGTTGCGGGTGAGCAGTACTTC.

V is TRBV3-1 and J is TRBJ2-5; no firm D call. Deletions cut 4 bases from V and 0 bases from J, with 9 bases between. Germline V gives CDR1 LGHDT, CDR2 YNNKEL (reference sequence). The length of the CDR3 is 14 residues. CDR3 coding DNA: TGTGCCAGCAGCCTCTTTCGGTACCAAGAGACCCAGTACTTC. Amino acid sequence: CASSLFRYQETQYF.

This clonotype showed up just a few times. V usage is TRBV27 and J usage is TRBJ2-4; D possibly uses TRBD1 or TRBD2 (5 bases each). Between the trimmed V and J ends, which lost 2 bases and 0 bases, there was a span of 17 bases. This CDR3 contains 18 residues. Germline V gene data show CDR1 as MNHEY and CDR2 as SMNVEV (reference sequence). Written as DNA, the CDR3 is TGTGCCAGCAGTTTACTTCCCCCGGGACCGCTAGCCAAAAACATTCAGTACTTC. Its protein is CASSLLPPGPLAKNIQYF.

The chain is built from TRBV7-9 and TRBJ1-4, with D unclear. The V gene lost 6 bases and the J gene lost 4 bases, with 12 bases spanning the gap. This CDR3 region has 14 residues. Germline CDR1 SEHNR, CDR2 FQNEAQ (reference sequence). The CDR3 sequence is CASSWTAGNEKLFF. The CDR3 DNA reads TGTGCCAGCAGTTGGACGGCCGGTAATGAAAAACTGTTTTTT.

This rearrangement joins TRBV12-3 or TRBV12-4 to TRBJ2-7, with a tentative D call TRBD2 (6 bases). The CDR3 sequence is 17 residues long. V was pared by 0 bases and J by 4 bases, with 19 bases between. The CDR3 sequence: CASSLAFGGSPPYEQYF. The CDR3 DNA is TGTGCCAGCAGTTTAGCGTTTGGAGGGTCCCCTCCTTACGAGCAGTACTTC.

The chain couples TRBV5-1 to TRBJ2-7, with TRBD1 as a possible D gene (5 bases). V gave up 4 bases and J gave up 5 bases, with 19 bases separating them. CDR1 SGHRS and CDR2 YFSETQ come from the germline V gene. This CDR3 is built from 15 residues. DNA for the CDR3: TGCGCCAGCAGCGGGCCTGGAACAGGTTTTAACGAGCAGTACTTC. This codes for CASSGPGTGFNEQYF.

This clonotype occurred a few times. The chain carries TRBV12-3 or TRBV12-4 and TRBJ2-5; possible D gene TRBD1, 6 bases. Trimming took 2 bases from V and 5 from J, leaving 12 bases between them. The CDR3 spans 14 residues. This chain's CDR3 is CASSLWGLEETQYF. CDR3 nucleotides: TGTGCCAGCAGTTTATGGGGGCTCGAGGAGACCCAGTACTTC.

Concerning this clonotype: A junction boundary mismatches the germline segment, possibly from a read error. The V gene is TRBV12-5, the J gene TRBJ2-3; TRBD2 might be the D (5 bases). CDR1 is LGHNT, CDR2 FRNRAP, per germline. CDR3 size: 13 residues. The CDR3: CACGPGVLNTQYF. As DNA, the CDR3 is TGTGCTTGTGGCCCCGGGGTTCTTAATACGCAGTATTTT.

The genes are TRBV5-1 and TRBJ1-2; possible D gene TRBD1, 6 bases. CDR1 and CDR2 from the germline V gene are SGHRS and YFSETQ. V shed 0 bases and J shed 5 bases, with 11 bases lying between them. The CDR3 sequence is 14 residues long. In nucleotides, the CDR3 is TGCGCCAGCAGCTTGGACGGACAGCCTTATGGCTACACCTTC. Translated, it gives CASSLDGQPYGYTF.

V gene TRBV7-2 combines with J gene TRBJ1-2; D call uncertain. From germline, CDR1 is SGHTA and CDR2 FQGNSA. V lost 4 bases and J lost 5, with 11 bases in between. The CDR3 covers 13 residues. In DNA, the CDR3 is TGTGCCAGCAGCTGGACGGTCACTTATGGCTACACCTTC. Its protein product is CASSWTVTYGYTF.

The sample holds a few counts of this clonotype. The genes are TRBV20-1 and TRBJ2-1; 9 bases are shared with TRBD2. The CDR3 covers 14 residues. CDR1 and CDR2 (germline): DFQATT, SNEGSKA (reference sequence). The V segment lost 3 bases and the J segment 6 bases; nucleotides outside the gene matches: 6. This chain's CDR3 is CSASPAGGLNEQFF. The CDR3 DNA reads TGCAGTGCTAGCCCAGCGGGGGGCCTCAATGAGCAGTTCTTC.

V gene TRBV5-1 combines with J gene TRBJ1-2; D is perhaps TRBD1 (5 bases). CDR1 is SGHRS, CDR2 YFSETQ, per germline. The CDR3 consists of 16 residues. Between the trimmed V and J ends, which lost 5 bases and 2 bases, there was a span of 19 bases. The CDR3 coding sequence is TGCGCCAGCAGTTCCCTCGGGCAGGGACGGAACTATGGCTACACCTTC. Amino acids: CASSSLGQGRNYGYTF.

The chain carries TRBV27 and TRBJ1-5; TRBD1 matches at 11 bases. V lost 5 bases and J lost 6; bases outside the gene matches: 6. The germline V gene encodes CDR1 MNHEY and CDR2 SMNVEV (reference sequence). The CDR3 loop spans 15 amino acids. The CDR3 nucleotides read TGTGCCAGCAGTCCACGGACAGGGGGCGGTCAGCCCCAGCATTTT. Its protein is CASSPRTGGGQPQHF.

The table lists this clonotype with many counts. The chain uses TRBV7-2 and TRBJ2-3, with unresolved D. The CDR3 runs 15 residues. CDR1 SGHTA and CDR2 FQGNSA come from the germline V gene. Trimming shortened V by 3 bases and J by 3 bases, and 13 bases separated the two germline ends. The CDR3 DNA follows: TGTGCCAGCAGCTTCTACTTACGTGGTACAGATACGCAGTATTTT. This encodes CASSFYLRGTDTQYF.

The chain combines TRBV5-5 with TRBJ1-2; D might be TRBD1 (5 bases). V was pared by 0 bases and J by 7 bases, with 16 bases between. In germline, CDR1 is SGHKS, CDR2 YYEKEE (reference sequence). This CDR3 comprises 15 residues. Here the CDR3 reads CASSLEGRGFAGYTF. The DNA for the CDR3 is TGTGCCAGCAGCTTGGAAGGCCGGGGGTTTGCTGGCTACACCTTC.

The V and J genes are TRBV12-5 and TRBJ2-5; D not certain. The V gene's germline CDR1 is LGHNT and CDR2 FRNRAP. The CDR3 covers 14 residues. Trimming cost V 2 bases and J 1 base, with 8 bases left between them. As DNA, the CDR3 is TGTGCTAGTGGTTTGATGGGCTTCCAAGAGACCCAGTACTTC. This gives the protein CASGLMGFQETQYF.